These T cell receptor beta chains were read from a single sample in a study of a mutant IDH1 vaccine in newly diagnosed glioma. TCRdb keeps only in-frame clones here, not all; method: immunoSEQ multiplex PCR. This table holds approximately 25,000 clones, about four fifths found once. Their recognized antigens are unknown. The material sequenced was PBMCs, taken from a glioma patient whose treatment included an IDH1 peptide vaccine. These receptors all come from a man in his forties with glioma. Some clones in this sample may be carry-over from other donors' samples. Both conserved end residues are part of each CDR3. D genes are given only for firm matches. Size values are once, few and many counts, or a class for expanded clones, and some rows have none.

CDR3aa: CASSFTGGGYQPQHF
CDR3nt: TGTGCCAGCAGTTTTACAGGGGGAGGATATCAGCCCCAGCATTTT
len: 15
v_gene: TRBV11-2
j_gene: TRBJ1-5
d_gene: TRBD1
abundance: once

CDR3aa: CSVEPVSYNEQFF
CDR3nt: TGCAGCGTTGAACCAGTCTCCTACAATGAGCAGTTCTTC
len: 13
v_gene: TRBV29-1
j_gene: TRBJ2-1
d_gene: .
abundance: .

CDR3aa: CASSARTDTQYF
CDR3nt: TGTGCCAGCAGCGCCCGGACCGATACGCAGTATTTT
len: 12
v_gene: TRBV9
j_gene: TRBJ2-3
d_gene: .
abundance: .

CDR3aa: CASRAGTSASYEQYF
CDR3nt: TGTGCCAGCAGGGCCGGGACAAGTGCCTCCTACGAGCAGTACTTC
len: 15
v_gene: TRBV7-6
j_gene: TRBJ2-7
d_gene: .
abundance: .

CDR3aa: CSALFNEKLFF
CDR3nt: TGCAGTGCCCTGTTTAATGAAAAACTGTTTTTT
len: 11
v_gene: TRBV20-1
j_gene: TRBJ1-4
d_gene: .
abundance: .

CDR3aa: CASSASRSGTEAFF
CDR3nt: TGTGCCAGCAGTGCTTCCAGGAGCGGAACTGAAGCTTTCTTT
len: 14
v_gene: TRBV2
j_gene: TRBJ1-1
d_gene: .
abundance: .

CDR3aa: CASSVESGGYNYGYTF
CDR3nt: TGTGCCAGCAGCGTAGAATCAGGGGGCTACAACTATGGCTACACCTTC
len: 16
v_gene: TRBV9
j_gene: TRBJ1-2
d_gene: TRBD1
abundance: .

CDR3aa: CASREGLHTDTQYF
CDR3nt: TGCGCCAGCCGGGAGGGGTTGCACACAGATACGCAGTATTTT
len: 14
v_gene: TRBV5-1
j_gene: TRBJ2-3
d_gene: TRBD2
abundance: .

CDR3aa: CASMGQRATNEKLFF
CDR3nt: TGTGCCAGCATGGGACAGCGTGCAACTAATGAAAAACTGTTTTTT
len: 15
v_gene: TRBV6-6
j_gene: TRBJ1-4
d_gene: TRBD1
abundance: .

CDR3aa: CAWSKTGTASYEQYF
CDR3nt: TGTGCCTGGAGTAAAACTGGGACAGCCTCCTACGAGCAGTACTTC
len: 15
v_gene: TRBV30
j_gene: TRBJ2-7
d_gene: TRBD1
abundance: .

CDR3aa: CASSALTAATNEKLFF
CDR3nt: TGTGCCAGCAGCGCACTTACAGCTGCAACTAATGAAAAACTGTTTTTT
len: 16
v_gene: TRBV5-8
j_gene: TRBJ1-4
d_gene: .
abundance: .

CDR3aa: CASSVGSYGKKDEQYF
CDR3nt: TGTGCCAGCAGCGTAGGTTCCTATGGGAAAAAGGACGAGCAGTACTTC
len: 16
v_gene: TRBV9
j_gene: TRBJ2-7
d_gene: .
abundance: once

CDR3aa: CASSLRQAVNEKLFF
CDR3nt: TGTGCCAGCAGCCTTCGACAGGCCGTTAATGAAAAACTGTTTTTT
len: 15
v_gene: TRBV5-4
j_gene: TRBJ1-4
d_gene: .
abundance: few

CDR3aa: CASSELAGGQETQYF
CDR3nt: TGTGCCAGCAGTGAACTAGCGGGGGGGCAAGAGACCCAGTACTTC
len: 15
v_gene: TRBV6-1
j_gene: TRBJ2-5
d_gene: TRBD2
abundance: once

CDR3aa: CATSRDRREAFF
CDR3nt: TGTGCCACCAGCAGGGACAGACGTGAAGCTTTCTTT
len: 12
v_gene: TRBV15
j_gene: TRBJ1-1
d_gene: .
abundance: .

CDR3aa: CASSGDSGYGYTF
CDR3nt: TGTGCCAGCAGTGGGGACTCGGGCTATGGCTACACCTTC
len: 13
v_gene: TRBV7-8
j_gene: TRBJ1-2
d_gene: .
abundance: .

CDR3aa: CASDSRDRASNEQYF
CDR3nt: TGTGCCAGCGACTCACGGGACAGGGCTTCGAACGAGCAGTACTTC
len: 15
v_gene: TRBV2
j_gene: TRBJ2-7
d_gene: TRBD1
abundance: .

CDR3aa: CASSPGTGRGFTEAFF
CDR3nt: TGTGCCAGCAGCCCGGGGACAGGGAGGGGGTTCACTGAAGCTTTCTTT
len: 16
v_gene: TRBV5-6
j_gene: TRBJ1-1
d_gene: TRBD1
abundance: .

CDR3aa: CASSFDGDRTDTQYF
CDR3nt: TGCGCCAGCAGCTTCGATGGGGACCGTACAGATACGCAGTATTTT
len: 15
v_gene: TRBV5-1
j_gene: TRBJ2-3
d_gene: .
abundance: .

CDR3aa: CASSPYVPGGPEAFF
CDR3nt: TGTGCCAGCAGCCCATATGTCCCCGGAGGGCCTGAAGCTTTCTTT
len: 15
v_gene: TRBV14
j_gene: TRBJ1-1
d_gene: .
abundance: .

CDR3aa: CASSSRLAGTYEQYF
CDR3nt: TGTGCCAGCAGCTCCAGACTAGCGGGGACCTACGAGCAGTACTTC
len: 15
v_gene: TRBV5-4
j_gene: TRBJ2-7
d_gene: TRBD2
abundance: .

CDR3aa: CAGPSTRRGGFYEQYF
CDR3nt: TGTGCCGGGCCCTCGACTCGGCGGGGGGGCTTCTACGAGCAGTACTTC
len: 16
v_gene: TRBV5-5
j_gene: TRBJ2-7
d_gene: TRBD2
abundance: few

CDR3aa: CASSLEGFVLDEQFF
CDR3nt: TGCGCCAGCAGCTTGGAGGGGTTTGTGTTAGATGAGCAGTTCTTC
len: 15
v_gene: TRBV5-1
j_gene: TRBJ2-1
d_gene: .
abundance: .

CDR3aa: CASSPTGAPQETQYF
CDR3nt: TGTGCCAGCAGTCCTACGGGGGCCCCCCAAGAGACCCAGTACTTC
len: 15
v_gene: TRBV6-1
j_gene: TRBJ2-5
d_gene: .
abundance: .

CDR3aa: CASSPQQGQIREAFF
CDR3nt: TGTGCCAGCAGCCCACAGCAGGGGCAAATTAGAGAAGCTTTCTTT
len: 15
v_gene: TRBV27
j_gene: TRBJ1-1
d_gene: .
abundance: .

CDR3aa: CASSTTGKPEEFF
CDR3nt: TGTGCCAGTAGTACCACGGGCAAGCCCGAGGAGTTCTTC
len: 13
v_gene: TRBV19
j_gene: TRBJ2-1
d_gene: .
abundance: few

CDR3aa: CASSMGPIYGYTF
CDR3nt: TGTGCCAGTAGTATGGGTCCGATCTATGGCTACACCTTC
len: 13
v_gene: TRBV19
j_gene: TRBJ1-2
d_gene: .
abundance: .

CDR3aa: CASMRDSDSPLHF
CDR3nt: TGTGCCAGCATGCGGGACTCGGATTCACCCCTCCACTTT
len: 13
v_gene: TRBV2
j_gene: TRBJ1-6
d_gene: .
abundance: .

CDR3aa: CASSQEGGDQPQHF
CDR3nt: TGTGCCAGCAGCCAAGAAGGGGGCGATCAGCCCCAGCATTTT
len: 14
v_gene: TRBV4-2
j_gene: TRBJ1-5
d_gene: TRBD1
abundance: few

CDR3aa: CASSEWSSGGAETQYF
CDR3nt: TGTGCCAGCAGTGAATGGTCTAGCGGGGGGGCCGAGACCCAGTACTTC
len: 16
v_gene: TRBV6-1
j_gene: TRBJ2-5
d_gene: TRBD2
abundance: .

CDR3aa: CASSPGTPIYGYTF
CDR3nt: TGTGCCAGCAGCCCTGGGACGCCTATCTATGGCTACACCTTC
len: 14
v_gene: TRBV7-9
j_gene: TRBJ1-2
d_gene: .
abundance: .

CDR3aa: CASSPDRWGSVGETQYF
CDR3nt: TGTGCCAGCAGCCCCGACCGATGGGGTAGCGTCGGGGAGACCCAGTACTTC
len: 17
v_gene: TRBV13
j_gene: TRBJ2-5
d_gene: .
abundance: .

CDR3aa: CASSSTGTPGYTF
CDR3nt: TGCGCCAGCAGCTCTACAGGGACGCCTGGCTACACCTTC
len: 13
v_gene: TRBV5-1
j_gene: TRBJ1-2
d_gene: .
abundance: .

CDR3aa: CASSQVPGLNEKLFF
CDR3nt: TGTGCCAGCAGCCAAGTGCCGGGCCTTAATGAAAAACTGTTTTTT
len: 15
v_gene: TRBV14
j_gene: TRBJ1-4
d_gene: .
abundance: .

CDR3aa: CASSGLNAGANVLTF
CDR3nt: TGTGCCAGCAGCGGCCTAAACGCTGGGGCCAACGTCCTGACTTTC
len: 15
v_gene: TRBV9
j_gene: TRBJ2-6
d_gene: .
abundance: .

CDR3aa: CAWSPTGGGEQETQYF
CDR3nt: TGTGCCTGGAGTCCGACGGGCGGGGGGGAACAAGAGACCCAGTACTTC
len: 16
v_gene: TRBV30
j_gene: TRBJ2-5
d_gene: TRBD2
abundance: .

CDR3aa: CASSDRPNTGELFF
CDR3nt: TGTGCCAGCAGTGACAGACCCAACACCGGGGAGCTGTTTTTT
len: 14
v_gene: TRBV2
j_gene: TRBJ2-2
d_gene: .
abundance: .

CDR3aa: CSVPSEGPDGYTF
CDR3nt: TGCAGCGTCCCTTCGGAGGGGCCTGATGGCTACACCTTC
len: 13
v_gene: TRBV29-1
j_gene: TRBJ1-2
d_gene: .
abundance: .

CDR3aa: CASSETFMDGYTF
CDR3nt: TGTGCCAGCAGTGAAACGTTCATGGATGGCTACACCTTC
len: 13
v_gene: TRBV2
j_gene: TRBJ1-2
d_gene: .
abundance: .

CDR3aa: CASSSRGAGFNEQFF
CDR3nt: TGTGCCAGCAGCTCGCGGGGGGCTGGGTTCAATGAGCAGTTCTTC
len: 15
v_gene: TRBV6-4
j_gene: TRBJ2-1
d_gene: TRBD2
abundance: .

CDR3aa: CASSQRGYNEQFF
CDR3nt: TGTGCCAGCAGCCAGCGGGGCTACAATGAGCAGTTCTTC
len: 13
v_gene: TRBV6-5
j_gene: TRBJ2-1
d_gene: TRBD2
abundance: .

CDR3aa: CASRQPGLVSGEQYF
CDR3nt: TGTGCCAGCAGGCAACCGGGACTAGTTAGTGGCGAGCAGTACTTC
len: 15
v_gene: TRBV7-2
j_gene: TRBJ2-7
d_gene: TRBD2
abundance: .

CDR3aa: CASSLQGLGGNTIYF
CDR3nt: TGTGCCAGCAGCTTACAGGGGCTTGGTGGAAACACCATATATTTT
len: 15
v_gene: TRBV5-4
j_gene: TRBJ1-3
d_gene: TRBD1
abundance: medium-sized

CDR3aa: CASSMVPGNQPQHF
CDR3nt: TGCGCCAGCAGCATGGTTCCGGGGAATCAGCCCCAGCATTTT
len: 14
v_gene: TRBV5-1
j_gene: TRBJ1-5
d_gene: .
abundance: .

CDR3aa: CAWSPITGRMNQPQHF
CDR3nt: TGTGCCTGGAGCCCCATTACCGGACGGATGAATCAGCCCCAGCATTTT
len: 16
v_gene: TRBV30
j_gene: TRBJ1-5
d_gene: .
abundance: .